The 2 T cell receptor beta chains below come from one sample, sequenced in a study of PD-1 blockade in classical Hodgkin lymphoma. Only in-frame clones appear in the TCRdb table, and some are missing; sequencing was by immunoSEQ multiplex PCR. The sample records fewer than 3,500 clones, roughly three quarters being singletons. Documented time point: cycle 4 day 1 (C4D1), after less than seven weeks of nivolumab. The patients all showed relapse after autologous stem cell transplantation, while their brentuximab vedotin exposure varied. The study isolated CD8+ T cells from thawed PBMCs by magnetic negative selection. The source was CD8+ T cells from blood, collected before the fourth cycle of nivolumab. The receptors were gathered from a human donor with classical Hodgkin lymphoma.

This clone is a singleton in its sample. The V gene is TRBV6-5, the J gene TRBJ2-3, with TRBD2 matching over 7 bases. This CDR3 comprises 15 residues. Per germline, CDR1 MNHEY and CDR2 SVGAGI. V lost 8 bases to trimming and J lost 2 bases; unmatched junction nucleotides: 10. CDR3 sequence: CASALVGGFTDTQYF. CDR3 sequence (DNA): TGTGCCAGCGCCCTGGTCGGGGGGTTCACAGATACGCAGTATTTT.

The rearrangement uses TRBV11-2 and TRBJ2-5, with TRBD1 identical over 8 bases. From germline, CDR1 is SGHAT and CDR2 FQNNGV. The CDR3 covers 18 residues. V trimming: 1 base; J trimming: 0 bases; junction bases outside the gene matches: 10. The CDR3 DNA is TGTGCCAGCAGCTTAGTCCCGGGACAGGCAATGTACCAAGAGACCCAGTACTTC. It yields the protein CASSLVPGQAMYQETQYF.